This is a list of T cell receptor beta chains from one sample in a study of T cell responses to AZD1222 COVID-19 vaccine. TCRdb keeps only in-frame clones here, not all; method: immunoSEQ multiplex PCR. Seen here are roughly 120,000 clones, 86% observed once, and the top ten hold around 2.9%. The sequenced sample was peripheral blood, obtained 28 days after the second AZD1222 dose. These receptors originate from an adult who received the AZD1222 COVID-19 vaccine. CDR3s include the opening cysteine and the closing phenylalanine or tryptophan. D genes are given only for firm matches. Not every row has a clone size; where given, it reads once, few, many or a size class.

d_call	clone_size	v_call	j_call	cdr3_aa	cdr3_nt
TRBD2	-	TRBV7-8	TRBJ2-5	CASSTGLAVFQETQYF	TGTGCCAGCAGCACCGGACTAGCGGTCTTCCAAGAGACCCAGTACTTC
-	-	TRBV5-1	TRBJ2-5	CASSLQGPGETQYF	TGCGCCAGCAGCTTGCAGGGACCGGGGGAGACCCAGTACTTC
-	-	TRBV5-1	TRBJ2-3	CASSLVSGTDTQYF	TGCGCCAGCAGCTTGGTTAGCGGCACAGATACGCAGTATTTT
-	-	TRBV5-6	TRBJ1-2	CASSLVGSANYGYTF	TGTGCCAGCAGCTTGGTGGGCAGCGCTAACTATGGCTACACCTTC
TRBD1	few	TRBV28	TRBJ1-5	CASSYRGGGNQPQHF	TGTGCCAGCAGTTACAGGGGAGGAGGCAATCAGCCCCAGCATTTT
TRBD2	-	TRBV10-2	TRBJ2-7	CASTRLAGVSYEQYF	TGCGCCAGCACCCGACTAGCGGGGGTTAGTTACGAGCAGTACTTC
-	once	TRBV29-1	TRBJ1-1	CSAEDNMNTEAFF	TGCAGCGCGGAGGACAACATGAACACTGAAGCTTTCTTT
TRBD1	-	TRBV27	TRBJ1-1	CASSLGRGSHTEAFF	TGTGCCAGCAGTTTAGGCAGGGGGAGCCACACTGAAGCTTTCTTT
TRBD1	-	TRBV27	TRBJ1-4	CASSLLGTATNEKLFF	TGTGCCAGCAGTTTATTGGGGACAGCAACTAATGAAAAACTGTTTTTT
TRBD2	-	TRBV7-6	TRBJ2-7	CASSLDPGTRIYEQYF	TGTGCCAGCAGCTTAGATCCCGGGACTAGAATCTACGAGCAGTACTTC
-	-	TRBV6-5	TRBJ2-5	CASQGYAQTQYF	TGTGCCAGCCAGGGTTATGCTCAGACCCAGTACTTC
TRBD1	-	TRBV12-3/TRBV12-4	TRBJ1-1	CASSLRQGTEAFF	TGTGCCAGCAGCCTCCGACAGGGCACTGAAGCTTTCTTT
-	-	TRBV6-2/TRBV6-3	TRBJ1-1	CASSYPQKGGLNTEAFF	TGTGCCAGCAGTTACCCCCAAAAGGGAGGCTTGAACACTGAAGCTTTCTTT
-	-	TRBV28	TRBJ1-5	CASSLAGARNQPQHF	TGTGCCAGCAGTTTAGCAGGGGCGCGCAATCAGCCCCAGCATTTT
-	once	TRBV14	TRBJ2-1	CASSQELHGQQFF	TGTGCCAGCAGCCAGGAGCTCCACGGACAGCAGTTCTTC
-	-	TRBV9	TRBJ2-1	CASSVAGGRGYEQFF	TGTGCCAGCAGCGTAGCCGGGGGGCGGGGCTATGAGCAGTTCTTC
-	-	TRBV5-1	TRBJ2-1	CASSLATGTSYNEQFF	TGCGCCAGCAGCTTGGCGACAGGAACCTCCTACAATGAGCAGTTCTTC
TRBD1	once	TRBV11-3	TRBJ2-3	CASSQGQGVTDTQYF	TGTGCCAGCAGCCAGGGACAGGGAGTCACAGATACGCAGTATTTT
-	-	TRBV30	TRBJ1-5	CAWSVLPDQPQHF	TGTGCCTGGAGTGTACTCCCTGATCAGCCCCAGCATTTT
-	-	TRBV19	TRBJ2-2	CASSLQGRTGELFF	TGTGCCAGTTCATTACAGGGTCGAACCGGGGAGCTGTTTTTT
-	-	TRBV5-5	TRBJ2-7	CASSLETGLIVRQYF	TGTGCCAGCAGCTTGGAGACCGGACTAATAGTCAGGCAGTACTTC
TRBD1	few	TRBV12-5	TRBJ1-1	CASGSNTGGFTEAFF	TGTGCTAGTGGTTCTAATACAGGGGGCTTCACTGAAGCTTTCTTT
-	-	TRBV11-3	TRBJ1-1	CASSVSWDRVPTAFF	TGTGCCAGCAGCGTAAGCTGGGATCGGGTCCCGACAGCTTTCTTT
-	-	TRBV5-6	TRBJ1-5	CASSRGRRENQPQHF	TGTGCCAGCAGCAGGGGACGGCGAGAGAATCAGCCCCAGCATTTT
-	-	TRBV19	TRBJ1-2	CASRGTSRDGGYTF	TGTGCCAGTAGAGGGACCTCCAGGGATGGCGGCTACACCTTC
TRBD1	-	TRBV30	TRBJ1-2	CAWSIWDSENYGYTF	TGTGCCTGGAGTATATGGGACAGTGAGAACTATGGCTACACCTTC
-	once	TRBV7-6	TRBJ2-1	CASSLVREDNEQFF	TGTGCCAGCAGCTTAGTTAGGGAGGACAATGAGCAGTTCTTC
TRBD2	-	TRBV27	TRBJ2-7	CASSPPGLDFEQYF	TGTGCCAGCAGTCCCCCGGGACTAGATTTCGAGCAGTACTTC
-	-	TRBV11-3	TRBJ2-3	CASSKSRGSTDTQYF	TGTGCCAGCAGCAAATCACGGGGGTCCACAGATACGCAGTATTTT